This T cell receptor (beta chain) was retrieved from a study of circulating CD8 cells and anti-PD-1 response in melanoma. As for the study in general: Responders had complete or partial responses; non-responders had stable or progressive disease. Study-level points and caveats: Subset repertoires were largely private at M1, with under 7.5% shared. The cohort mixed treatment-naive and previously treated patients.

The QIAseq Immune Repertoire TCR panel built the libraries from approximately 15 ng of total RNA. MiXCR was run by TCRdb on the reads, yielding one entry per CDR3 protein. This sample yields about 670 distinct CDR3 sequences, of which around an eighth are seen a single time; approximately 49% belongs to the top ten. Four subsets defined by PD-1 and/or TIGIT were sorted from live CD3+CD8+TCRalphabeta+ cells. In this sample, this clonotype is large. Its antigen is unidentified. The CDR3 covers 14 residues. Germline loops: CDR1 MDHEN, CDR2 SYDVKM. The V end was cut by 3 bases, the J end by 3 bases, with 10 bases between.

The input for sequencing was CD8+ T cells from PBMCs, taken at baseline or after one month of anti-PD-1 therapy (not recorded which). The receptor comes from a human donor with melanoma. This chain links TRBV28 with TRBJ2-3; D call uncertain. The DNA of the CDR3 is TGTGCCAGCAGTTTTCTGTTGGGGACAGATACGCAGTATTTT. Amino acid sequence: CASSFLLGTDTQYF. Filled out from reference TRBV28 and TRBJ2-3, the complete variable domain reads DVKVTQSSRYLVKRTGEKVFLECVQDMDHENMFWYRQDPGLGLRLIYFSYDVKMKEKGDIPEGYSVSREKKERFSLILESASTNQTSMYLCASSFLLGTDTQYFGPGTRLTVL.